This T cell receptor beta chain was profiled in a study of PD-1 blockade in classical Hodgkin lymphoma. Points on this clone: Its antigen is as yet unknown.

The CDR3 length is 16 residues. Every single patient, without exception, relapsed after autologous stem cell transplantation, and brentuximab vedotin exposure varied. The study recorded best responses of complete response, partial response or progressive disease. Produced via immunoSEQ multiplex PCR; TCRdb's table is partial and in-frame only. The sample includes tens of thousands of clones, less than 85% of them seen just once. Regarding the study as a whole: Anyone who began nivolumab under 1 year after ASCT was excluded. Researchers reported that CD4+ TCR diversity, though not CD8+, rose significantly by C4D1. Patients with a complete response exhibited baseline diversity comparable to newly diagnosed patients.

This material consisted of peripheral blood mononuclear cells (PBMCs), taken before the second cycle of nivolumab. The receptor was derived from a human donor with classical Hodgkin lymphoma. V is TRBV21-1 and J is TRBJ2-3; no DNA check was done on the table's D call, TRBD2. TRBV21-1 is marked as a pseudogene. The CDR3 nucleotides read TGTGCCAGCAGCATTACTAGCGGGGGATACACAGATACGCAGTATTTT. It yields the protein CASSITSGGYTDTQYF.